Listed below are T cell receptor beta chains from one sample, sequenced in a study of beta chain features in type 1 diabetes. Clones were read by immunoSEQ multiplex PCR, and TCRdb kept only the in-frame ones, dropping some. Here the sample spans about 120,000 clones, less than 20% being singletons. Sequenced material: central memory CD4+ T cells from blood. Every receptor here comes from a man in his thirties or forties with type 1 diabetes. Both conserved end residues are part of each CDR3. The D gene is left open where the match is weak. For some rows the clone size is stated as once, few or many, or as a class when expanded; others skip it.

CDR3aa: CASSQRDRGRGQPQHF
CDR3nt: TGCGCCAGCAGTCAAAGGGACAGGGGGCGCGGACAGCCCCAGCATTTT
abundance: few
d_gene: TRBD1
j_gene: TRBJ1-5
v_gene: TRBV23-1

CDR3aa: CASSSSGAGYGYTF
CDR3nt: TGTGCCAGCAGCTCCTCGGGGGCGGGATATGGCTACACCTTC
abundance: many
d_gene: -
j_gene: TRBJ1-2
v_gene: TRBV7-2

CDR3aa: CASSEVYLTISGANVLTF
CDR3nt: TGTGCCAGCAGTGAAGTGTACCTAACCATCTCTGGGGCCAACGTCCTGACTTTC
abundance: -
d_gene: -
j_gene: TRBJ2-6
v_gene: TRBV6-1

CDR3aa: CASSYRDGGDIQYF
CDR3nt: TGTGCCAGCAGCTACCGGGACGGAGGGGACATTCAGTACTTC
abundance: few
d_gene: -
j_gene: TRBJ2-4
v_gene: TRBV7-8

CDR3aa: CAISTRTATGELFF
CDR3nt: TGTGCCATCAGTACCCGGACGGCTACCGGGGAGCTGTTTTTT
abundance: few
d_gene: -
j_gene: TRBJ2-2
v_gene: TRBV10-3

CDR3aa: CASSFQSQGTQYF
CDR3nt: TGTGCCAGCAGTTTTCAGTCTCAGGGTACGCAGTATTTT
abundance: -
d_gene: -
j_gene: TRBJ2-3
v_gene: TRBV28

CDR3aa: CASSRDRGNYGYTF
CDR3nt: TGTGCCAGCAGCCGGGACAGGGGTAACTATGGCTACACCTTC
abundance: -
d_gene: TRBD1
j_gene: TRBJ1-2
v_gene: TRBV14

CDR3aa: CSVEDGRQGGYEQYF
CDR3nt: TGCAGCGTTGAAGATGGAAGACAGGGGGGGTACGAGCAGTACTTC
abundance: -
d_gene: TRBD1
j_gene: TRBJ2-7
v_gene: TRBV29-1

CDR3aa: CASSHGGPTDTQYF
CDR3nt: TGTGCCAGCAGCCATGGGGGGCCAACCGATACGCAGTATTTT
abundance: few
d_gene: -
j_gene: TRBJ2-3
v_gene: TRBV4-2

CDR3aa: CASGTGKFYGYTF
CDR3nt: TGTGCCAGCGGGACAGGGAAGTTTTATGGCTACACCTTC
abundance: -
d_gene: TRBD1
j_gene: TRBJ1-2
v_gene: TRBV19

CDR3aa: CASRGQGARAEQYF
CDR3nt: TGTGCCAGCAGAGGACAGGGGGCGAGGGCCGAGCAGTACTTC
abundance: -
d_gene: TRBD1
j_gene: TRBJ2-7
v_gene: TRBV6-1

CDR3aa: CASSDLRESPLHF
CDR3nt: TGTGCCAGCAGTGACCTCAGGGAATCACCCCTCCACTTT
abundance: few
d_gene: -
j_gene: TRBJ1-6
v_gene: TRBV6-1

CDR3aa: CASSLGTPGVDEQYF
CDR3nt: TGTGCCAGCAGCTTAGGGACCCCGGGGGTCGACGAGCAGTACTTC
abundance: few
d_gene: -
j_gene: TRBJ2-7
v_gene: TRBV7-9